This TCR beta chain was recorded in a study of shared clonotypes between healthy human individuals. The study's findings and limits: In contrast to clonotypes shared by all four donors, non-shared clonotypes had lower generation probabilities.

Every subset had its genomic DNA shared out evenly among several immunoSEQ plates. The method was immunoSEQ multiplex PCR; TCRdb's version includes in-frame clones alone and lacks a portion of them. The data contain 2 million to 2.5 million clones, under 97% of them singletons. Points on this clone: The antigen is undetermined.

Both subsets, CD45RA+ naive and CD45RA-negative memory, were split from the CD4+ cells. This receptor was taken from a man in his late teens or twenties in good health. Material: naive CD4+ T cells sorted from blood. Subset: CD45RA+ positively selected.

The CDR3 sequence is CASSPRGAANEKLFF. Written as DNA, the CDR3 is TGTGCCAGCAGTCCTAGGGGAGCGGCTAATGAAAAACTGTTTTTT. The chain recombines TRBV28 with TRBJ1-4; D possibly corresponds to TRBD1 (5 bases). Germline V gene data show CDR1 as MDHEN and CDR2 as SYDVKM. This CDR3 contains 15 residues. V shed 5 bases and J shed 3 bases, with 13 bases lying between them.